This TCR beta chain is from a study of cytomegalovirus exposure and HLA in healthy donors. Study as a whole: Ancestry clustering placed 70% to 85% of over 300 genotyped donors in the Caucasian-associated cluster.

Study-wide findings and caveats: Analyses of presence and absence presupposed an approximately uniform sequencing depth across donors. TCR beta sequences reportedly predicted most subjects' HLA-A and HLA-B alleles accurately.

Trimming removed 6 bases at V and 4 bases at J, with 13 bases between. The CDR3 loop spans 14 amino acids. In germline, CDR1 is MNHEY, CDR2 SVGAGI. Unrecorded immune exposure was likely among donors, who were nominally healthy when sampled. About this clone itself: The antigen remains undetermined.

The study ran its PCR with 60 Vbeta and 13 Jbeta primers. The repertoire was sequenced with immunoSEQ multiplex PCR; TCRdb's copy has only in-frame clones and lacks some. The sample has roughly 200,000 clones, roughly 85% seen once. This receptor was obtained from a middle-aged woman in good health and CMV-seronegative. The rearrangement links TRBV6-5 to TRBJ1-5; D not certain. Sequenced material: PBMCs. The CDR3 bases are TGTGCCAGCAGGGCCCACTGGGCGAATCAGCCCCAGCATTTT. This translates into CASRAHWANQPQHF.